The 4 T cell receptor beta chains below all came from one sample that was sequenced in a study of T-cell reconstitution after alpha-beta-depleted transplantation in children. Preparing the TCRbeta library involved the use of unique molecular identifiers. TCRdb independently ran MiXCR on the PCR reads; one entry per CDR3 protein. The sample holds under 250,000 distinct CDR3 sequences; about 7% are singletons and the top ten take 5.5%. The input for sequencing was PBMCs, taken before TCRalphabeta/CD19-depleted stem cell transplant. The receptors derive from a boy aged 2 to 10 with acute lymphoblastic leukemia, due to receive a stem cell transplant.

This clonotype has a handful of counts. This chain joins TRBV15 and TRBJ2-3; TRBD2 agrees at 8 bases. This CDR3 spans 14 amino acids. Per germline, CDR1 LNHNV and CDR2 YYDKDF (reference sequence). V shed 3 bases and J 1 base; nucleotides not matched to a gene: 0. CDR3 sequence: CATSRTSGTDTQYF. For the CDR3, the DNA is TGTGCCACCAGCAGGACTAGCGGCACAGATACGCAGTATTTT.

This chain links TRBV28 with TRBJ2-3; D is undetermined. The CDR3 sequence is 18 residues long. V was cut by 6 bases and J by 0 bases, with 22 bases left in between. CDR1 and CDR2 from the germline V gene are MDHEN and SYDVKM. The CDR3 reads CASRYLYRIVGSTDTQYF. The CDR3 region has the DNA TGTGCCAGCAGGTACCTATATCGAATCGTCGGGAGCACAGATACGCAGTATTTT.

This clonotype was recorded a few times. V and J are TRBV28 and TRBJ2-7, with 7 bases identical to TRBD1. Germline V gene lookup returns CDR1 MDHEN and CDR2 SYDVKM. Germline trimming cut 6 bases from V and 0 bases from J; bases unmatched to any gene: 11. CDR3 length equals 16 residues. DNA for the CDR3: TGTGCCAGCAGCCTCCCCGGGACAGCTTTCTCCTACGAGCAGTACTTC. It yields the protein CASSLPGTAFSYEQYF.

This clonotype was counted many times. The chain links TRBV10-3 to TRBJ1-1; a weak D match, TRBD1 (6 bases). The CDR3 spans 10 residues. The V end was cut by 10 bases, the J end by 11 bases, with 14 bases between. Germline CDR1 and CDR2: ENHRY and SYGVKD. The CDR3 coding sequence is TGTGCCAAAACAGGGTCGGGGGCTTTCTTT. Its protein product is CAKTGSGAFF.